This T cell receptor beta chain was identified in a study of CD8+ T cells in alopecia areata. Researchers gathered lesional scalp punch biopsies and peripheral blood from patients with alopecia areata. General study points: It was lesional scalp, especially alopecia totalis/universalis, that showed higher clonality than normal scalp.

Sequencing used cDNA as its template, made by extracting RNA and reverse transcribing it. Profiled with immunoSEQ multiplex PCR; TCRdb holds only in-frame clones, not every one. The sample holds some 30,000 clones, 62% seen once. This clone was counted only a few times. The antigen is unknown. The CDR3 covers 16 residues. The germline CDR1 and CDR2 sequences are SNHLY and FYNNEI. Trimming removed 0 bases from V and 5 bases from J, with 16 bases in between. This sequence originates from a human donor with alopecia areata. The V call is TRBV2, the J call TRBJ1-2, with D unresolved. Sequencing input: NKG2D-high CD8+ T cells sorted from blood. The CDR3: CASSEALLEPTYGYTF. DNA for the CDR3: TGTGCCAGCAGTGAAGCGCTTCTCGAGCCGACTTATGGCTACACCTTC.